This TCR beta chain was identified during a study of cytomegalovirus exposure and HLA in healthy donors. In the study overall: A previous analysis identified fewer than 130 million unique TCR beta sequences derived from approximately 190 million T cells.

Germline loops: CDR1 LNHDA, CDR2 SQIVND (reference sequence). V lost 5 bases to trimming and J lost 3 bases; unmatched junction nucleotides: 10. CDR3 length equals 17 residues. Regarding donors, all were healthy bone marrow donors. In nominal health when sampled, donors likely had unrecorded immune exposures nonetheless. Use of 60 Vbeta and 13 Jbeta primers characterized the PCR. TCRdb's table, derived via immunoSEQ multiplex PCR, lists solely in-frame clones and lacks some. The sample lists 110,000 to 150,000 clones; roughly 79% were seen once. V gene TRBV19 combines with J gene TRBJ1-5; TRBD1 matches at 10 bases. The source material was PBMCs. This clonotype was sampled from an older woman in good health and CMV-seropositive. The CDR3 here is CASSPQGDRGSNQPQHF. The CDR3 region has the DNA TGTGCCAGTAGTCCTCAGGGGGACAGGGGATCCAATCAGCCCCAGCATTTT.